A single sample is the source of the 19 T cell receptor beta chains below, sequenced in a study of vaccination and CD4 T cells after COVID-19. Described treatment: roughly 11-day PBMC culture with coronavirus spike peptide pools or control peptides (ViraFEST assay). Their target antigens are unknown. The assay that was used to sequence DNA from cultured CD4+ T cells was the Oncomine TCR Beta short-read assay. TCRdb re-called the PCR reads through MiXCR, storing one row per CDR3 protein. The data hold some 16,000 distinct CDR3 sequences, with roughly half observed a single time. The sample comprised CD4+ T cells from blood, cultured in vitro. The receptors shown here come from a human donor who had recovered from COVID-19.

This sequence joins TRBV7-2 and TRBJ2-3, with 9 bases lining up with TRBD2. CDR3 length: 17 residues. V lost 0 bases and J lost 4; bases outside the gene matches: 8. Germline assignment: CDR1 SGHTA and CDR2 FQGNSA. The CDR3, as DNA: TGTGCCAGCAGCTTAGCCCTTTTGGGCGGGAGGGCAGATACGCAGTATTTT. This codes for CASSLALLGGRADTQYF. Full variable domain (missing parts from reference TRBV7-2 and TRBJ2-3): GAGVSQSPSNKVTEKGKDVELRCDPISGHTALYWYRQSLGQGLEFLIYFQGNSAPDKSGLPSDRFSAERTGGSVSTLTIQRTQQEDSAVYLCASSLALLGGRADTQYFGPGTRLTVL.

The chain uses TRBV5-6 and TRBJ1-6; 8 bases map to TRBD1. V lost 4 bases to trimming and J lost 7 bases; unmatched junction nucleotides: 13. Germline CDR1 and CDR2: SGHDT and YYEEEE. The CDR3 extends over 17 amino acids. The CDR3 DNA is TGTGCCAGCAGCCAAGGAAGGCTAACAGGGGGGAATTCACCCCTCCACTTT. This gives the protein CASSQGRLTGGNSPLHF. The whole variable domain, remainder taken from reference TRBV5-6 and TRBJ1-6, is DAGVTQSPTHLIKTRGQQVTLRCSPKSGHDTVSWYQQALGQGPQFIFQYYEEEERQRGNFPDRFSGHQFPNYSSELNVNALLLGDSALYLCASSQGRLTGGNSPLHFGNGTRLTVT.

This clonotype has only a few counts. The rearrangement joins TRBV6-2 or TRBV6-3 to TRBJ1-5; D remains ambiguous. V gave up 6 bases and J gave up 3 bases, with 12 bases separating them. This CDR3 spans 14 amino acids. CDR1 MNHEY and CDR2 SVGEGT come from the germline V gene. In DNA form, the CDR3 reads TGTGCCAGCAGGCCCGGGCTATTCAATCAGCCCCAGCATTTT. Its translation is CASRPGLFNQPQHF.

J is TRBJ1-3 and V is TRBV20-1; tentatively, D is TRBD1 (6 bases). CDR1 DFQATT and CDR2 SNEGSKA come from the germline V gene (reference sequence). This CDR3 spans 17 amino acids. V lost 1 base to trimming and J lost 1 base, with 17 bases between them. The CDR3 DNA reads TGCAGTGCTAGAGCCATCAGAGGAGGGGGGTCTGGAAACACCATATATTTT. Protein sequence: CSARAIRGGGSGNTIYF.

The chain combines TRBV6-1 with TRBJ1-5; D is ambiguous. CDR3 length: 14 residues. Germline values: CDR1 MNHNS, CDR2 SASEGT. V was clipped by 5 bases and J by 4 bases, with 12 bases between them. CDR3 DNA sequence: TGTGCCAGCAGTCCCGGAAAACTAAATCAGCCCCAGCATTTT. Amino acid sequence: CASSPGKLNQPQHF.

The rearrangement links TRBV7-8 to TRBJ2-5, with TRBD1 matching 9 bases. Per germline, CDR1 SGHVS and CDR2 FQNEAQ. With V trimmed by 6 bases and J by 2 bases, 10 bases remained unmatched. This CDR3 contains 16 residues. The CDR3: CASSTVPGQGQETQYF. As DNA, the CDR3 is TGTGCCAGCAGTACGGTTCCGGGACAGGGACAAGAGACCCAGTACTTC.

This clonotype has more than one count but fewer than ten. CDR3 in amino acids: CSAITSGGQETQYF. The CDR3 nucleotides are TGCAGTGCTATTACTAGCGGGGGACAAGAGACCCAGTACTTC. The V call is TRBV20-1, the J call TRBJ2-5, with 11 bases aligning to TRBD2. The CDR3 covers 14 residues. Trimming cost V 4 bases and J 2 bases; bases outside gene matches: 3. Germline values: CDR1 DFQATT, CDR2 SNEGSKA (reference sequence).

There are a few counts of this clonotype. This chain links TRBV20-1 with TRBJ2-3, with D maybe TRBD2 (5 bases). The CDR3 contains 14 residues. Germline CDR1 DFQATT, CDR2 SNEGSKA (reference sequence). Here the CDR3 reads CSSFPSGSTDTQYF. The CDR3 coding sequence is TGCAGCTCCTTCCCGAGCGGAAGCACAGATACGCAGTATTTT.

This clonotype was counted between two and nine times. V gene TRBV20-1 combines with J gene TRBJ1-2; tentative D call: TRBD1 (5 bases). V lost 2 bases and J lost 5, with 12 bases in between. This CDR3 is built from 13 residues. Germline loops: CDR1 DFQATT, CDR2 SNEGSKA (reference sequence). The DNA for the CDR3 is TGCAGTGCTAGACCCGGGACGTTTTATGGCTACACCTTC. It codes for CSARPGTFYGYTF.

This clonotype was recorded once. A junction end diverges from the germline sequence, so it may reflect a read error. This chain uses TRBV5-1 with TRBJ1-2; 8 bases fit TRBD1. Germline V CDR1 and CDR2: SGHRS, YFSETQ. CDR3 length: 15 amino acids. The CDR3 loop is CASSLDRGANCGYTF. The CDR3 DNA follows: TGCGCCAGCAGCTTGGACAGGGGGGCTAACTGTGGCTACACCTTC. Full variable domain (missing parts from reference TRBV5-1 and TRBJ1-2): KAGVTQTPRYLIKTRGQQVTLSCSPISGHRSVSWYQQTPGQGLQFLFEYFSETQRNKGNFPGRFSGRQFSNSRSEMNVSTLELGDSALYLCASSLDRGANCGYTFGSGTRLTVV.

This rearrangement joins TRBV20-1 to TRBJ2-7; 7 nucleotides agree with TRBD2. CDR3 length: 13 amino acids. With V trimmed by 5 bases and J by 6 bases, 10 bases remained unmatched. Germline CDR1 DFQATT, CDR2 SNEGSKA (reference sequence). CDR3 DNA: TGCAGTGCTGGACCGGGGGGAACCACCGAGCAGTACTTC. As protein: CSAGPGGTTEQYF.

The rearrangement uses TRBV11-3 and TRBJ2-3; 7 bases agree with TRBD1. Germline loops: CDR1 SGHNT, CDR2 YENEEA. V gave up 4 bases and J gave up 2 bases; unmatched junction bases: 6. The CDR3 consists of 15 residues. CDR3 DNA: TGTGCCAGCAGCTCCCGAGGGACAGCCACAGATACGCAGTATTTT. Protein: CASSSRGTATDTQYF. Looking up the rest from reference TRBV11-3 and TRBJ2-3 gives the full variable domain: EAGVVQSPRYKIIEKKQPVAFWCNPISGHNTLYWYLQNLGQGPELLIRYENEEAVDDSQLPKDRFSAERLKGVDSTLKIQPAELGDSAVYLCASSSRGTATDTQYFGPGTRLTVL.

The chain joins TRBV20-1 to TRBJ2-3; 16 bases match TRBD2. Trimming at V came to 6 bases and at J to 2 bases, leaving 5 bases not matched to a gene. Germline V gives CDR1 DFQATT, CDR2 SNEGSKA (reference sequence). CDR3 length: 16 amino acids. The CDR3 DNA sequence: TGCAGTGCGACCGGGACTAGCGGGGGGGCCACAGATACGCAGTATTTT. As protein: CSATGTSGGATDTQYF.

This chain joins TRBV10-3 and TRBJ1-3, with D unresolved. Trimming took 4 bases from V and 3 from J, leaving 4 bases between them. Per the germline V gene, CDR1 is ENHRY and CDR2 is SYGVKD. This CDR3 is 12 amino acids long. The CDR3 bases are TGTGCCATCAGTGGGCTTGGAAACACCATATATTTT. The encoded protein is CAISGLGNTIYF.

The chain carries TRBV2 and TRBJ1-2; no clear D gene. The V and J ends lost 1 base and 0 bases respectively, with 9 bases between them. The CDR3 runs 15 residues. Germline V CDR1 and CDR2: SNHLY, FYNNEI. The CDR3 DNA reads TGTGCCAGCAGTGAAGGTCGTGGGGCTAACTATGGCTACACCTTC. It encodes CASSEGRGANYGYTF.

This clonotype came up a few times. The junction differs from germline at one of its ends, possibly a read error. The CDR3 here is CASSHSKTRVGRIYGYTF. DNA for the CDR3: TGTGCCAGCAGTCACTCGAAAACTCGGGTGGGCAGGATCTATGGCTACACCTTC. The rearrangement joins TRBV6-2 or TRBV6-3 to TRBJ1-2; D not certain. The CDR3 runs 18 residues. CDR1 and CDR2 (germline): MNHEY, SVGEGT.

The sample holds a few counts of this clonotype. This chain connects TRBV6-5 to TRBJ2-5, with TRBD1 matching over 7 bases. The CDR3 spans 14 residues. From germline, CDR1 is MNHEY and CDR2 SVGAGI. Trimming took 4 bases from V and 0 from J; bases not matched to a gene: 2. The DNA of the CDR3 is TGTGCCAGCAGTTTAGGACAGGACCAAGAGACCCAGTACTTC. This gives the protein CASSLGQDQETQYF.

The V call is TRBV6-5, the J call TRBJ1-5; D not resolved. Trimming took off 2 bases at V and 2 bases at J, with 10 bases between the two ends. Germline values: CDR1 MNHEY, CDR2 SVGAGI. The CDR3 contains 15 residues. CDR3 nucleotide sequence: TGTGCCAGCAGTTACGTCTATGGTGGCAATCAGCCCCAGCATTTT. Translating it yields CASSYVYGGNQPQHF.

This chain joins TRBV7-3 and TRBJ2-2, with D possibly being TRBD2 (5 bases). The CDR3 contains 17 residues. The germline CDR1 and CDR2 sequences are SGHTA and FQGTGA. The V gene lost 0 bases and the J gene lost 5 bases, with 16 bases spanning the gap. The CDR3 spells CASSLTYVGPGTGELFF. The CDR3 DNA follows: TGTGCCAGCAGCTTAACATATGTGGGCCCGGGGACCGGGGAGCTGTTTTTT.